This TCR beta chain appears in the sequencing data of a study of blood T cell repertoires in COVID-19. Germline V lookup: CDR1 SNHLY, CDR2 FYNNEI. V dropped 6 bases and J dropped 1 base, with 10 bases sitting between them. The CDR3 sequence is 14 residues long. Sequencing was performed with immunoSEQ multiplex PCR; in TCRdb, only in-frame clones are kept and a portion is missing. The top ten clones hold roughly 3% of a sample with 200,000 to 250,000 clones, around 89% of them seen once. Those who participated ranged in age from roughly 18 to 90 years and resided in 24 US areas. J is TRBJ1-5 and V is TRBV2; the D gene is possibly TRBD1 (6 bases). Sequencing was done on a sample of PBMCs or T cells enriched from blood (not recorded which). This sequence was found in a woman under 30 in a cohort exposed to, infected with or recovered from COVID-19 (not recorded which). Here the CDR3 DNA reads TGTGCCAGCAGGGTAGGGGGAAGCAATCAGCCCCAGCATTTT. Translation: CASRVGGSNQPQHF.